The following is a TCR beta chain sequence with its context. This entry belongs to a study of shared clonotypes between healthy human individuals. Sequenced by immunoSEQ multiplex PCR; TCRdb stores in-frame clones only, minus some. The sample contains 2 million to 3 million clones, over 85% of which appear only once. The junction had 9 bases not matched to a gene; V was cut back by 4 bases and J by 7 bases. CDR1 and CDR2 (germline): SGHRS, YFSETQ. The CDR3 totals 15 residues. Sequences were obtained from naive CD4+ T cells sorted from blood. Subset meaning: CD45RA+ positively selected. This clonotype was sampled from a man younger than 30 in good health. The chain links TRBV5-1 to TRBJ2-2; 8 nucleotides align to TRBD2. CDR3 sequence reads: CASSPAVAGNGELFF. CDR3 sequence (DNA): TGCGCCAGCAGCCCGGCGGTAGCGGGAAACGGGGAGCTGTTTTTT.